This TCR beta chain was sequenced in a study of blood T cell repertoires in COVID-19. Across the study: The United States, Italy and Spain were the sources of the acute and convalescent COVID-19 samples.

Germline CDR1 is SGHTA and CDR2 is FQGNSA. The CDR3 totals 15 residues. After removal of 5 bases from V and 8 bases from J, the junction contained 5 bases not matched to a gene. Participants spanned ages about 18 to 89 years and resided in over 20 US areas. Cohort placement rested on clinical history that participants reported themselves. Per the authors' pipeline: Reference gene primer amplification in the assay estimated nucleated cell counts. TCRdb keeps only in-frame clones here, not all; method: immunoSEQ multiplex PCR. Clone size and V and J calls were adopted from that table, with D and trimming inferred from the DNA. The sample records about 180,000 clones, about nine tenths being singletons.

Sequencing was carried out using PBMCs or T cells enriched from blood (not recorded which). The chain links TRBV7-2 to TRBJ2-1; 14 bases align to TRBD2. The sequence derives from a woman in her late teens or twenties who had recovered from COVID-19. CDR3 region: CASSPRLAGGDEQFF. CDR3 nucleotide sequence: TGTGCCAGCAGCCCGCGACTAGCGGGGGGGGATGAGCAGTTCTTC.